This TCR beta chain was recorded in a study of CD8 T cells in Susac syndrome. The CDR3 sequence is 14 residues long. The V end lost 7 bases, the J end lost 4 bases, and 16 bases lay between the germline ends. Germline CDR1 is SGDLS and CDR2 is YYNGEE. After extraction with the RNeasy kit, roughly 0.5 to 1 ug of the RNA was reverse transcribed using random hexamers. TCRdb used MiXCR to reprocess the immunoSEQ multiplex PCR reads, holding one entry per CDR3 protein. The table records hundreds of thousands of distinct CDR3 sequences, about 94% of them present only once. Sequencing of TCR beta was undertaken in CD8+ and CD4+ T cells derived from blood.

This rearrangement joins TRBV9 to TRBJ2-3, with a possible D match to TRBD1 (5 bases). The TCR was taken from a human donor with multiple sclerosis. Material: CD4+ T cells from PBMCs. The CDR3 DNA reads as TGTGCCAGCGCTGAAAGGGGAATGGCAGATACGCAGTATTTT. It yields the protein CASAERGMADTQYF.